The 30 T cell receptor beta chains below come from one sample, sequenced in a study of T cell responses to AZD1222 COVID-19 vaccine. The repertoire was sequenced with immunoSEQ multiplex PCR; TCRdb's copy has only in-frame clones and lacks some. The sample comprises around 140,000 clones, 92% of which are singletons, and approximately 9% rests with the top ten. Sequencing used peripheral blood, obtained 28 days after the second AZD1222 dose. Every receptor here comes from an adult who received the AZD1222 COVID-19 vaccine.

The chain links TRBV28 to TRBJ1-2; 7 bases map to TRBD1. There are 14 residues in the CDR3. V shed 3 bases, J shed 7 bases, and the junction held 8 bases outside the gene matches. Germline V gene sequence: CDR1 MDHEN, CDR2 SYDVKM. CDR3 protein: CASSLVGQAGGYTF. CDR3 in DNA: TGTGCCAGCAGTTTGGTCGGACAGGCAGGTGGCTACACCTTC.

CDR3 in DNA: TGTGCCAGCAGCTTGGACAGGTTAAACACTGAAGCTTTCTTT. Translating gives CASSLDRLNTEAFF. V gene TRBV7-3 combines with J gene TRBJ1-1, with 7 bases lining up with TRBD1. This CDR3 comprises 14 residues. Germline V lookup: CDR1 SGHTA, CDR2 FQGTGA. V gave up 3 bases and J gave up 2 bases; unmatched junction bases: 3. The full variable domain, completed using reference TRBV7-3 and TRBJ1-1, is GAGVSQTPSNKVTEKGKYVELRCDPISGHTALYWYRQSLGQGPEFLIYFQGTGAADDSGLPNDRFFAVRPEGSVSTLKIQRTERGDSAVYLCASSLDRLNTEAFFGQGTRLTVV.

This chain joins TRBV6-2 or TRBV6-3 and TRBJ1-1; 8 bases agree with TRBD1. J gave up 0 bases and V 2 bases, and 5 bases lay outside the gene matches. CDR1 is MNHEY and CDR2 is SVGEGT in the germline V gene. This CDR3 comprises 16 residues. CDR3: CASSYKGQGLNTEAFF. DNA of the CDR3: TGTGCCAGCAGTTACAAAGGACAGGGATTGAACACTGAAGCTTTCTTT.

CDR3 nucleotide sequence: TGTGCCAGCGTCGGGACAGGCCACCAGGTAGCCCAGCATTTT. Translated: CASVGTGHQVAQHF. The chain carries TRBV28 and TRBJ1-5; the match to TRBD1 covers 8 bases. The trim removed 8 bases at V and 11 bases at J, leaving 14 bases unmatched. Germline V lookup: CDR1 MDHEN, CDR2 SYDVKM. This CDR3 comprises 14 residues.

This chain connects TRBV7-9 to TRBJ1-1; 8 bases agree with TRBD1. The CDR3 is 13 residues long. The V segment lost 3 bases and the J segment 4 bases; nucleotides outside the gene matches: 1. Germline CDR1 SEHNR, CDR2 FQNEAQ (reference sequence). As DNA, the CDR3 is TGTGCCAGCAGCTTCGGACAGGGCACTGAAGCTTTCTTT. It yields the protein CASSFGQGTEAFF.

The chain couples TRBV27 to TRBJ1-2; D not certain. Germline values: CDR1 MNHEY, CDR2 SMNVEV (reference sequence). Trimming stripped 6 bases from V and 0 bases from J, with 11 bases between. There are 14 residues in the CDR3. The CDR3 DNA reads TGTGCCAGCAGCAACCTCTTAGCTAACTATGGCTACACCTTC. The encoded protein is CASSNLLANYGYTF.

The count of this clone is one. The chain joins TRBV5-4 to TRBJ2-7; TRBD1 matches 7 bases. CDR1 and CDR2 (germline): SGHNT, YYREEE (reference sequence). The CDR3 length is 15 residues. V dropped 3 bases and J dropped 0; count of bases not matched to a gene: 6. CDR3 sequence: CASSSVDRASYEQYF. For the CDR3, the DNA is TGTGCCAGCAGCTCCGTCGACAGGGCCTCCTACGAGCAGTACTTC. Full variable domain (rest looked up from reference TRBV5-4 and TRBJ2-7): ETGVTQSPTHLIKTRGQQVTLRCSSQSGHNTVSWYQQALGQGPQFIFQYYREEENGRGNFPPRFSGLQFPNYSSELNVNALELDDSALYLCASSSVDRASYEQYFGPGTRLTVT.

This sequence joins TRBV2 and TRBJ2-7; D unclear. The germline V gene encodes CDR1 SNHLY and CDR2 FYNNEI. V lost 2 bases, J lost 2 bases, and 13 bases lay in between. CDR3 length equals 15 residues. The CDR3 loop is CASSESRGPPYEQYF. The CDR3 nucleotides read TGTGCCAGCAGTGAAAGCCGCGGACCCCCCTACGAGCAGTACTTC.

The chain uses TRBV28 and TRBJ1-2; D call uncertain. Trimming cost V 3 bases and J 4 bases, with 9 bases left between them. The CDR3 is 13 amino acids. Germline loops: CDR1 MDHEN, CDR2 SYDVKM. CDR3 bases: TGTGCCAGCAGTTTTTTTTACATCTATGGCTACACCTTC. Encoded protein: CASSFFYIYGYTF.

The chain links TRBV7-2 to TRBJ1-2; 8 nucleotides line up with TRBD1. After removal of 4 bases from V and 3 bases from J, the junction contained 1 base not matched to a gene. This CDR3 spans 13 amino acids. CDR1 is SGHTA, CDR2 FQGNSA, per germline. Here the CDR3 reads CASSSTGDYGYTF. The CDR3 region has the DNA TGTGCCAGCAGCTCGACAGGGGACTATGGCTACACCTTC. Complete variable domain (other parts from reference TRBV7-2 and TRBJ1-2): GAGVSQSPSNKVTEKGKDVELRCDPISGHTALYWYRQSLGQGLEFLIYFQGNSAPDKSGLPSDRFSAERTGGSVSTLTIQRTQQEDSAVYLCASSSTGDYGYTFGSGTRLTVV.

The chain's CDR3 is CASKIGGQIYEQYF. As DNA, the CDR3 is TGTGCCAGCAAGATCGGTGGGCAGATCTACGAGCAGTACTTC. This chain joins TRBV6-5 and TRBJ2-7, with unresolved D. This CDR3 is 14 amino acids long. Germline V gene sequence: CDR1 MNHEY, CDR2 SVGAGI. The ends were cut back, 7 bases at V and 3 bases at J, with 16 bases in the middle.

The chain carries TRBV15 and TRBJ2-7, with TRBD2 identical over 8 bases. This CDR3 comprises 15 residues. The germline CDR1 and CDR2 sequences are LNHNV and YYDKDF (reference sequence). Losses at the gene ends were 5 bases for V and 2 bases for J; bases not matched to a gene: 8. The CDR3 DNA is TGTGCCACCAGCCCCGTTAACGGGAGGGCCTACGAGCAGTACTTC. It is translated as CATSPVNGRAYEQYF.

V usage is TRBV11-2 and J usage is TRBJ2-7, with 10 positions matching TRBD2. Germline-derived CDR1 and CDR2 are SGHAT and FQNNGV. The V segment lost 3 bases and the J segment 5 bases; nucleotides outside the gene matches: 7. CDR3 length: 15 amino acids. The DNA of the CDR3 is TGTGCCAGCAGCTTCCAAGCGGGAGGGCAGGACGAGCAGTACTTC. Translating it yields CASSFQAGGQDEQYF.

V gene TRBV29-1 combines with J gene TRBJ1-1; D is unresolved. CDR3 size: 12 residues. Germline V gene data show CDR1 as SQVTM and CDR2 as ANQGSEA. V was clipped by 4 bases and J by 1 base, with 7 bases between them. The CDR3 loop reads CSVARQNTEAFF. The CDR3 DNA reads TGCAGCGTTGCCAGGCAGAACACTGAAGCTTTCTTT.

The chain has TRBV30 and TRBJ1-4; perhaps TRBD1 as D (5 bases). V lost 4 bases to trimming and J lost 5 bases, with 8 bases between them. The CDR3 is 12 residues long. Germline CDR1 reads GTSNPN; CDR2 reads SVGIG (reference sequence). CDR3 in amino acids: CAWTPGNEKLFF. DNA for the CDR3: TGTGCCTGGACTCCAGGGAATGAAAAACTGTTTTTT.

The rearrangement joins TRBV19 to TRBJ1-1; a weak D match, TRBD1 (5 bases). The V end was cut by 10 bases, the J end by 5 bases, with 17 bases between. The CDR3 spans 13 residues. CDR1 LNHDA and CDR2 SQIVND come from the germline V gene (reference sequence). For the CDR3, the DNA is TGTGCCACCACGGGTCGAGGGGCTACTGAAGCTTTCTTT. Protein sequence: CATTGRGATEAFF.

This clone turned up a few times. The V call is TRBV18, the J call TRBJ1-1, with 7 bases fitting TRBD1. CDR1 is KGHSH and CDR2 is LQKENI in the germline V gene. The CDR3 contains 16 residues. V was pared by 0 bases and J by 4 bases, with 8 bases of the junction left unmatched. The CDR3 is CASSPPNSQGVTEAFF. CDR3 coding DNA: TGTGCCAGCTCACCACCGAACTCGCAGGGGGTCACTGAAGCTTTCTTT. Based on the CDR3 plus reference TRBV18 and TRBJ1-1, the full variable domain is NAGVMQNPRHLVRRRGQEARLRCSPMKGHSHVYWYRQLPEEGLKFMVYLQKENIIDESGMPKERFSAEFPKEGPSILRIQQVVRGDSAAYFCASSPPNSQGVTEAFFGQGTRLTVV.

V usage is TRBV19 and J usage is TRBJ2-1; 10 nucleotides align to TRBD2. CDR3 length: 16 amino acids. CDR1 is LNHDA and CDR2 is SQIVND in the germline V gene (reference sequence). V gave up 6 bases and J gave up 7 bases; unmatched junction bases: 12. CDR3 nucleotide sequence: TGTGCCAGTAGCGACCTAGCGGAGCGGGAGGGGAATGAGCAGTTCTTC. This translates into CASSDLAEREGNEQFF.

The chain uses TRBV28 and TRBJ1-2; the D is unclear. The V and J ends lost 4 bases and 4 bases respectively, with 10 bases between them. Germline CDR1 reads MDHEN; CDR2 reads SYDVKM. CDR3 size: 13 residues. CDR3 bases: TGTGCCAGCAGTTCCGAGAGGACCTATGGCTACACCTTC. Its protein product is CASSSERTYGYTF.

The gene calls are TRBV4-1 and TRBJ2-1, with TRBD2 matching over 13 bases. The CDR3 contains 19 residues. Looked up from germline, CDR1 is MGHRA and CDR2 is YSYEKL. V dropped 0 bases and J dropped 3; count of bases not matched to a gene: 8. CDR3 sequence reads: CASSQETSGGSVIYNEQFF. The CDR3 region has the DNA TGCGCCAGCAGCCAAGAGACTAGCGGGGGGTCGGTTATCTACAATGAGCAGTTCTTC.

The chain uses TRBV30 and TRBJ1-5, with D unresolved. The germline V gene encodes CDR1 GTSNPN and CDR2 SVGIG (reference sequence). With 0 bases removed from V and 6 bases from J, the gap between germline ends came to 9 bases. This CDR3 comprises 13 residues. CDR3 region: CAWSVGGRQPQHF. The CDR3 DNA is TGTGCCTGGAGTGTAGGAGGGCGTCAGCCCCAGCATTTT.

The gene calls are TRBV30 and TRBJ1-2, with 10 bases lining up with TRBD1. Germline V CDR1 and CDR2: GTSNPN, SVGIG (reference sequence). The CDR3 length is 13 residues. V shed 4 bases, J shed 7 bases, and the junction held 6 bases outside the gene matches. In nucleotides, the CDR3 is TGTGCCTGGAATAAGGACAGGGGGGGTGGCTACACCTTC. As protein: CAWNKDRGGGYTF. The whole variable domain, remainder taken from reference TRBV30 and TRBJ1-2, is SQTIHQWPATLVQPVGSPLSLECTVEGTSNPNLYWYRQAAGRGLQLLFYSVGIGQISSEVPQNLSASRPQDRQFILSSKKLLLSDSGFYLCAWNKDRGGGYTFGSGTRLTVV.

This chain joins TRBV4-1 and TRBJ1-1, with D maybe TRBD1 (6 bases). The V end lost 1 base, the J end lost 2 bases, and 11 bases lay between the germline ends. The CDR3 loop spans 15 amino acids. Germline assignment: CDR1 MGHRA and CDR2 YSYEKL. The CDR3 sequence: CASSQGQGLNTEAFF. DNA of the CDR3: TGCGCCAGCAGCCAAGGCCAGGGGCTAAACACTGAAGCTTTCTTT.

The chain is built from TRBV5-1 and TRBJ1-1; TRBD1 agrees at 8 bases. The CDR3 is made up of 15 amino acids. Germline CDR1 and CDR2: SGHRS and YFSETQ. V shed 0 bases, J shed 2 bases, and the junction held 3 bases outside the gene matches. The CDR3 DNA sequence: TGCGCCAGCAGCTTGGCCAGGGGGCTTAACACTGAAGCTTTCTTT. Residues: CASSLARGLNTEAFF.

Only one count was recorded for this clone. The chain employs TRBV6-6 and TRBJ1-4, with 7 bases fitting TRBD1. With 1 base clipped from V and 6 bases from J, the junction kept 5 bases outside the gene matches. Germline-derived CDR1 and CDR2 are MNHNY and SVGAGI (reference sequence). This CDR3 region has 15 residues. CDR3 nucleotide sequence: TGTGCCAGCAGTTACTGGCCAGGGGGAGATGAAAAACTGTTTTTT. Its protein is CASSYWPGGDEKLFF.

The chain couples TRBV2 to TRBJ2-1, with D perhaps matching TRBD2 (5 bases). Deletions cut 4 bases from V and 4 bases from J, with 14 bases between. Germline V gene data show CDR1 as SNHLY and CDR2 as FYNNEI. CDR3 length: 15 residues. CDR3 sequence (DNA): TGTGCCAGCAGTGGAGGGAAAACCCTTTACAATGAGCAGTTCTTC. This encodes CASSGGKTLYNEQFF.

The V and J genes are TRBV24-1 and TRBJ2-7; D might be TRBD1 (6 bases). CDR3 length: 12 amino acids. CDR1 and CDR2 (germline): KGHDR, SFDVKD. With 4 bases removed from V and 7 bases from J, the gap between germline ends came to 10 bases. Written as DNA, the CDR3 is TGTGCCACCAGTGAACCCCAGGGGGAGCAGTACTTC. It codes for CATSEPQGEQYF.

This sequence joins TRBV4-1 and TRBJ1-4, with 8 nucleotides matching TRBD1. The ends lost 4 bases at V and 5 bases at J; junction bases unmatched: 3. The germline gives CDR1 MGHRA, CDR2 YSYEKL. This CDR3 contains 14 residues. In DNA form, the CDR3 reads TGCGCCAGCAGCCGGACAGGGTTAAATGAAAAACTGTTTTTT. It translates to CASSRTGLNEKLFF.

In DNA, the CDR3 is TGTGCCAGCAGTACCCGGACAGGGAAGGAAGCTTTCTTT. Encoded protein: CASSTRTGKEAFF. The V gene is TRBV12-3 or TRBV12-4, the J gene TRBJ1-1, with 8 positions matching TRBD1. The CDR3 sequence is 13 residues long. V lost 5 bases, J lost 8 bases, and 7 bases stayed unmatched.

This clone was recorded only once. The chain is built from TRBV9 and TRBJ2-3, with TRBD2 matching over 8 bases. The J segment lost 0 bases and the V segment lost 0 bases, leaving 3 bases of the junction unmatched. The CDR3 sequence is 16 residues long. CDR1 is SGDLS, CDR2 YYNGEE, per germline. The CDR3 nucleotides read TGTGCCAGCAGCGTAGTAGTAGCGGGGAGCACAGATACGCAGTATTTT. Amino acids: CASSVVVAGSTDTQYF. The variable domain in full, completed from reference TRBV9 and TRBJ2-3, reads DSGVTQTPKHLITATGQRVTLRCSPRSGDLSVYWYQQSLDQGLQFLIQYYNGEERAKGNILERFSAQQFPDLHSELNLSSLELGDSALYFCASSVVVAGSTDTQYFGPGTRLTVL.